The clone carrying this T cell receptor beta chain was counted once. The source of the sample is a study of CD8 T cells in Susac syndrome. RNA in amounts of roughly 0.5 to 1 ug was reverse transcribed with random hexamers. Amplification of TCR beta CDR3 spanned 54 Vbeta and 13 Jbeta via immunoSEQ multiplex PCR. TCRdb re-derived calls from the immunoSEQ multiplex PCR reads in MiXCR, one entry per CDR3 protein. There are under 150,000 distinct CDR3 sequences in the sample; around 93% occur only once, and about 0.14% lies in the top ten. Negative isolation yielded CD4+ and CD8+ T cells, and FACS enriched TEMRA cells. V lost 7 bases, J lost 1 base, and 13 bases lay in between. Per the germline V gene, CDR1 is MNHNS and CDR2 is SASEGT. This CDR3 is 14 amino acids long.

The source is a human donor with Susac syndrome. The chain links TRBV6-1 to TRBJ1-2; D is unclear. Sequenced input: CD4+ T cells from PBMCs. This chain's CDR3 is CASTLRTDNYGYTF. The CDR3 DNA reads as TGTGCCAGCACCTTACGGACGGATAACTATGGCTACACCTTC.